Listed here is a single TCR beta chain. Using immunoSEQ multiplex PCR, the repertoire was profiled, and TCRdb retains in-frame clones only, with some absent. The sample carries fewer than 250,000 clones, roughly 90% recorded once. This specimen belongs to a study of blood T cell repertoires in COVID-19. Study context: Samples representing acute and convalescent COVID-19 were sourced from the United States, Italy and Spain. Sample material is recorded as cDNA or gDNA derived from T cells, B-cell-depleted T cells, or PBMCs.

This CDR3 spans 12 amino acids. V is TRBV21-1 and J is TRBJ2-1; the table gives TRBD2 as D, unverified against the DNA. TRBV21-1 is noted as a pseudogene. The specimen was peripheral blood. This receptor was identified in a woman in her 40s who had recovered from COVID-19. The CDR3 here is CASSKPAGLEFF. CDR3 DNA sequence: TGTGCCAGCAGCAAACCTGCGGGGTTGGAGTTCTTC.